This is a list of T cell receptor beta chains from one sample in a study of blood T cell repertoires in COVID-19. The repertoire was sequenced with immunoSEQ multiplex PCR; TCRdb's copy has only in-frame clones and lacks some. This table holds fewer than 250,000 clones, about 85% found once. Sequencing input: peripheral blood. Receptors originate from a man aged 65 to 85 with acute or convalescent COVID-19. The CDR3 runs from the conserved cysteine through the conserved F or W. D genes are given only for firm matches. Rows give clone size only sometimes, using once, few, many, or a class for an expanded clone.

CDR3aa: CASSPRGNTEAFF
CDR3nt: TGTGCCAGCAGTCCGCGGGGGAACACTGAAGCTTTCTTT
j_gene: TRBJ1-1
d_gene: NA
abundance: NA
v_gene: TRBV12-3/TRBV12-4

CDR3aa: CSGVLLAGEGQFF
CDR3nt: TGCAGCGGTGTATTACTAGCGGGAGAGGGGCAGTTCTTC
j_gene: TRBJ2-1
d_gene: TRBD2
abundance: NA
v_gene: TRBV29-1

CDR3aa: CASRTDRALDEQYF
CDR3nt: TGCGCCAGCAGGACTGACAGGGCCCTTGACGAGCAGTACTTC
j_gene: TRBJ2-7
d_gene: TRBD1
abundance: NA
v_gene: TRBV5-1

CDR3aa: CASSFAGADTGELFF
CDR3nt: TGCGCCAGCAGCTTCGCAGGGGCTGACACCGGGGAGCTGTTTTTT
j_gene: TRBJ2-2
d_gene: NA
abundance: NA
v_gene: TRBV5-1

CDR3aa: CASSLTPTGSYGYTF
CDR3nt: TGCGCCAGCAGCTTGACTCCGACAGGGTCCTATGGCTACACCTTC
j_gene: TRBJ1-2
d_gene: TRBD1
abundance: few
v_gene: TRBV5-1

CDR3aa: CASSSTGVEKLFF
CDR3nt: TGTGCCAGCAGCAGTACAGGGGTTGAAAAACTGTTTTTT
j_gene: TRBJ1-4
d_gene: TRBD1
abundance: NA
v_gene: TRBV7-9

CDR3aa: CASSLGESSYNEQFF
CDR3nt: TGTGCCAGCAGCTTGGGAGAGAGCTCCTACAATGAGCAGTTCTTC
j_gene: TRBJ2-1
d_gene: NA
abundance: NA
v_gene: TRBV11-3

CDR3aa: CASSVAVHLGPGELFF
CDR3nt: TGTGCCAGCAGCGTAGCCGTCCATCTAGGCCCCGGGGAGCTGTTTTTT
j_gene: TRBJ2-2
d_gene: NA
abundance: NA
v_gene: TRBV9

CDR3aa: CATSDPTGGASDTQYF
CDR3nt: TGTGCCACCAGTGATCCGACAGGGGGAGCATCAGATACGCAGTATTTT
j_gene: TRBJ2-3
d_gene: TRBD1
abundance: NA
v_gene: TRBV24-1

CDR3aa: CASNKEQGLNTEAFF
CDR3nt: TGCGCCAGCAACAAAGAACAGGGGCTGAACACTGAAGCTTTCTTT
j_gene: TRBJ1-1
d_gene: TRBD1
abundance: NA
v_gene: TRBV10-1

CDR3aa: CASRPDREASPLHF
CDR3nt: TGTGCCAGCAGACCTGACAGGGAGGCTTCACCCCTCCACTTT
j_gene: TRBJ1-6
d_gene: TRBD1
abundance: NA
v_gene: TRBV6-5

CDR3aa: CASSVRGGTEAFF
CDR3nt: TGTGCCAGCAGTGTTAGGGGGGGGACTGAAGCTTTCTTT
j_gene: TRBJ1-1
d_gene: NA
abundance: NA
v_gene: TRBV12-3/TRBV12-4

CDR3aa: CASSTLGHPNTEAFF
CDR3nt: TGTGCCAGCAGCACCCTGGGACACCCTAACACTGAAGCTTTCTTT
j_gene: TRBJ1-1
d_gene: NA
abundance: NA
v_gene: TRBV6-5

CDR3aa: CASSLDRANYGYTF
CDR3nt: TGTGCCAGCAGCTTGGACAGGGCTAACTATGGCTACACCTTC
j_gene: TRBJ1-2
d_gene: NA
abundance: few
v_gene: TRBV5-5

CDR3aa: CASSRDRTYEQYF
CDR3nt: TGTGCCAGCAGTCGAGACAGAACCTACGAGCAGTACTTC
j_gene: TRBJ2-7
d_gene: NA
abundance: NA
v_gene: TRBV12-3/TRBV12-4

CDR3aa: CASSLWTGDQPQHF
CDR3nt: TGTGCCAGTAGTCTCTGGACAGGGGATCAGCCCCAGCATTTT
j_gene: TRBJ1-5
d_gene: TRBD1
abundance: few
v_gene: TRBV19

CDR3aa: CASSRPKTTGNYGYTF
CDR3nt: TGTGCCAGCAGTCGACCCAAGACGACAGGGAACTATGGCTACACCTTC
j_gene: TRBJ1-2
d_gene: TRBD1
abundance: NA
v_gene: TRBV2

CDR3aa: CASSFGTGGNQPQHF
CDR3nt: TGTGCCAGCAGTTTCGGGACAGGGGGCAATCAGCCCCAGCATTTT
j_gene: TRBJ1-5
d_gene: TRBD1
abundance: once
v_gene: TRBV7-9

CDR3aa: CASSSQGSSYEQYF
CDR3nt: TGTGCCAGCAGCTCCCAGGGTAGCTCCTACGAGCAGTACTTC
j_gene: TRBJ2-7
d_gene: NA
abundance: NA
v_gene: TRBV7-8

CDR3aa: CASSPPGTGANVLTF
CDR3nt: TGTGCCAGCAGCCCTCCCGGGACTGGGGCCAACGTCCTGACTTTC
j_gene: TRBJ2-6
d_gene: NA
abundance: NA
v_gene: TRBV3-1/TRBV3-2

CDR3aa: CASTRGGTSGYNEQFF
CDR3nt: TGTGCCAGCACCCGGGGGGGGACTAGCGGTTACAATGAGCAGTTCTTC
j_gene: TRBJ2-1
d_gene: TRBD2
abundance: NA
v_gene: TRBV5-4

CDR3aa: CAISESYRGLRETQYF
CDR3nt: TGTGCCATCAGTGAGTCGTACAGGGGGCTACGGGAGACCCAGTACTTC
j_gene: TRBJ2-5
d_gene: TRBD1
abundance: NA
v_gene: TRBV10-3

CDR3aa: CASSDSRSGANVLTF
CDR3nt: TGTGCCAGCAGTGACTCCCGTTCTGGGGCCAACGTCCTGACTTTC
j_gene: TRBJ2-6
d_gene: NA
abundance: NA
v_gene: TRBV6-4

CDR3aa: CAISRDRTGGGLYEQYF
CDR3nt: TGTGCCATCAGTAGGGACAGGACGGGAGGAGGGCTCTACGAGCAGTACTTC
j_gene: TRBJ2-7
d_gene: NA
abundance: NA
v_gene: TRBV10-3

CDR3aa: CASSGLGQPLNQPQHF
CDR3nt: TGTGCCAGCAGCGGTTTGGGACAGCCATTAAATCAGCCCCAGCATTTT
j_gene: TRBJ1-5
d_gene: TRBD1
abundance: NA
v_gene: TRBV7-9

CDR3aa: CASSQTGGRDTGELFF
CDR3nt: TGCGCCAGCAGCCAAACAGGGGGCCGGGACACCGGGGAGCTGTTTTTT
j_gene: TRBJ2-2
d_gene: TRBD1
abundance: NA
v_gene: TRBV4-1

CDR3aa: CASSQGTGINYGYTF
CDR3nt: TGTGCCAGCAGCCAAGGGACAGGGATTAACTATGGCTACACCTTC
j_gene: TRBJ1-2
d_gene: TRBD1
abundance: NA
v_gene: TRBV3-1/TRBV3-2

CDR3aa: CASSLAYLLKGYTF
CDR3nt: TGTGCCAGCAGCTTAGCTTATTTGCTAAAGGGCTACACCTTC
j_gene: TRBJ1-2
d_gene: NA
abundance: NA
v_gene: TRBV7-2

CDR3aa: CASTATGQGKETQYF
CDR3nt: TGTGCCAGCACCGCCACAGGACAGGGAAAAGAGACCCAGTACTTC
j_gene: TRBJ2-5
d_gene: TRBD1
abundance: NA
v_gene: TRBV11-2

CDR3aa: CASNSQGGHNQPQHF
CDR3nt: TGTGCCAGTAACTCTCAGGGGGGTCACAATCAGCCCCAGCATTTT
j_gene: TRBJ1-5
d_gene: TRBD1
abundance: NA
v_gene: TRBV19

CDR3aa: CASSQQGSGDTQYF
CDR3nt: TGTGCCAGCAGTCAACAGGGATCTGGAGATACGCAGTATTTT
j_gene: TRBJ2-3
d_gene: NA
abundance: NA
v_gene: TRBV2

CDR3aa: CASSATGTGSTEAFF
CDR3nt: TGTGCCAGTAGTGCGACAGGGACAGGGAGTACTGAAGCTTTCTTT
j_gene: TRBJ1-1
d_gene: TRBD1
abundance: NA
v_gene: TRBV19

CDR3aa: CASRQSGVYGYTF
CDR3nt: TGTGCCAGTAGACAGAGCGGGGTTTATGGCTACACCTTC
j_gene: TRBJ1-2
d_gene: NA
abundance: NA
v_gene: TRBV19

CDR3aa: CASSTESGGLAGELFF
CDR3nt: TGTGCCAGCAGCACTGAGAGCGGGGGGTTAGCCGGGGAGCTGTTTTTT
j_gene: TRBJ2-2
d_gene: TRBD2
abundance: NA
v_gene: TRBV5-4

CDR3aa: CASSGIASGANVLTF
CDR3nt: TGCGCCAGCAGTGGGATAGCGTCTGGGGCCAACGTCCTGACTTTC
j_gene: TRBJ2-6
d_gene: NA
abundance: NA
v_gene: TRBV5-1

CDR3aa: CASSQTGTGFYSPLHF
CDR3nt: TGTGCCAGCAGCCAAACCGGGACAGGGTTTTACTCACCCCTCCACTTT
j_gene: TRBJ1-6
d_gene: TRBD1
abundance: few
v_gene: TRBV3-1/TRBV3-2

CDR3aa: CASSPEGHPNTEAFF
CDR3nt: TGTGCCAGCTCACCCGAAGGACACCCGAACACTGAAGCTTTCTTT
j_gene: TRBJ1-1
d_gene: NA
abundance: NA
v_gene: TRBV18

CDR3aa: CASSEFLGHEQYF
CDR3nt: TGTGCCAGCAGTGAATTTCTGGGCCACGAGCAGTACTTC
j_gene: TRBJ2-7
d_gene: NA
abundance: NA
v_gene: TRBV25-1

CDR3aa: CASSLGSLLLAGATDTQYF
CDR3nt: TGTGCCAGCAGCTTGGGATCACTTTTACTAGCGGGAGCCACAGATACGCAGTATTTT
j_gene: TRBJ2-3
d_gene: TRBD2
abundance: NA
v_gene: TRBV5-4

CDR3aa: CATEQPGLRTEAFF
CDR3nt: TGTGCCACCGAGCAACCGGGACTCCGCACTGAAGCTTTCTTT
j_gene: TRBJ1-1
d_gene: NA
abundance: NA
v_gene: TRBV19

CDR3aa: CASSLGGPTVTGELFF
CDR3nt: TGTGCCAGCAGCTTAGGGGGGCCCACAGTCACCGGGGAGCTGTTTTTT
j_gene: TRBJ2-2
d_gene: NA
abundance: NA
v_gene: TRBV11-2

CDR3aa: CASSFAGAGRETQYF
CDR3nt: TGTGCCAGCAGTTTTGCGGGGGCGGGAAGAGAGACCCAGTACTTC
j_gene: TRBJ2-5
d_gene: NA
abundance: NA
v_gene: TRBV28

CDR3aa: CASRDPGTGGRGTDTQYF
CDR3nt: TGTGCCAGTAGGGACCCCGGGACAGGGGGCAGGGGCACAGATACGCAGTATTTT
j_gene: TRBJ2-3
d_gene: TRBD1
abundance: NA
v_gene: TRBV19

CDR3aa: CASSAKLDRPQETQYF
CDR3nt: TGTGCCAGCAGCGCAAAGTTGGACAGGCCCCAAGAGACCCAGTACTTC
j_gene: TRBJ2-5
d_gene: TRBD1
abundance: once
v_gene: TRBV9

CDR3aa: CASSPKPRVIAGDDEQFF
CDR3nt: TGTGCCAGTAGCCCAAAGCCCCGTGTCATAGCGGGAGATGATGAGCAGTTCTTC
j_gene: TRBJ2-1
d_gene: TRBD2
abundance: NA
v_gene: TRBV19

CDR3aa: CASSRTSGSYNTGELFF
CDR3nt: TGTGCCAGCAGCCGGACTAGCGGGAGTTACAACACCGGGGAGCTGTTTTTT
j_gene: TRBJ2-2
d_gene: TRBD2
abundance: NA
v_gene: TRBV7-3

CDR3aa: CASSLDAGERPQHF
CDR3nt: TGCGCCAGCAGCTTGGACGCAGGGGAAAGGCCCCAGCATTTT
j_gene: TRBJ1-5
d_gene: NA
abundance: NA
v_gene: TRBV5-1

CDR3aa: CASSLPGQNYGYTF
CDR3nt: TGTGCCAGCAGCCTCCCAGGACAGAACTATGGCTACACCTTC
j_gene: TRBJ1-2
d_gene: NA
abundance: NA
v_gene: TRBV3-1/TRBV3-2

CDR3aa: CASSLIAVGNTEAFF
CDR3nt: TGTGCCAGCAGTTTAATCGCGGTTGGGAACACTGAAGCTTTCTTT
j_gene: TRBJ1-1
d_gene: NA
abundance: once
v_gene: TRBV27

CDR3aa: CASRPGRTSGKGSYNEQFF
CDR3nt: TGTGCCAGCAGACCCGGGCGGACTAGCGGGAAGGGGTCCTACAATGAGCAGTTCTTC
j_gene: TRBJ2-1
d_gene: TRBD2
abundance: NA
v_gene: TRBV28

CDR3aa: CASSFAGGYEQYF
CDR3nt: TGTGCCAGCAGCTTCGCGGGAGGGTACGAGCAGTACTTC
j_gene: TRBJ2-7
d_gene: TRBD2
abundance: NA
v_gene: TRBV5-4

CDR3aa: CASSLGQGNNYGYTF
CDR3nt: TGCGCCAGCAGCTTGGGACAGGGGAATAACTATGGCTACACCTTC
j_gene: TRBJ1-2
d_gene: TRBD1
abundance: NA
v_gene: TRBV5-1

CDR3aa: CASSSSGTVNSYEQYF
CDR3nt: TGTGCCAGCAGTTCATCCGGGACAGTCAACTCCTACGAGCAGTACTTC
j_gene: TRBJ2-7
d_gene: TRBD1
abundance: NA
v_gene: TRBV27